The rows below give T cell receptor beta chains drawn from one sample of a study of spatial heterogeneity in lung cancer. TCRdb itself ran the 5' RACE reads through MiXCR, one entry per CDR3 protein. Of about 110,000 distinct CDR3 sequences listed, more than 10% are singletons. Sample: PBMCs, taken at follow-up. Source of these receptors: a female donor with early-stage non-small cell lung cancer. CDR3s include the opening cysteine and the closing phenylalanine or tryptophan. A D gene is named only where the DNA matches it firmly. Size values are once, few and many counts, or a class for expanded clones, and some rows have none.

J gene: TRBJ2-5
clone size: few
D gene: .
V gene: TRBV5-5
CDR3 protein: CASSLVASQETQYF

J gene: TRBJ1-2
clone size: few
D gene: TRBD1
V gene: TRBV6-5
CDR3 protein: CASSYRHGQGPHYGYTF

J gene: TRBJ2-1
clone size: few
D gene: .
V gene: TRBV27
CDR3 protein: CASSFLPRGRGKNEQFF

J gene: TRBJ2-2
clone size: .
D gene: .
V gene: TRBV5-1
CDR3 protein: CASRQGSLAGELFF

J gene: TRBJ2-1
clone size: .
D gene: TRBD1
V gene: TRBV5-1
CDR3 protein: CASSFPASGQGYNEQFF

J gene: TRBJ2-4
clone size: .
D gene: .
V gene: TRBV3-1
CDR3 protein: CASKQREWDIQYF

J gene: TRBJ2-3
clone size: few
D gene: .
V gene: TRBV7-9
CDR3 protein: CASKLGTDTDTQYF

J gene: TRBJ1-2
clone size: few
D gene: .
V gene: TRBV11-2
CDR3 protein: CASSLAGAGGYTF

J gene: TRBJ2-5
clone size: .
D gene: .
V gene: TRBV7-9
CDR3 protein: CASNTAGQRQETQYF

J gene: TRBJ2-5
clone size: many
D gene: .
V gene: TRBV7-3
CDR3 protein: CASRQTGQETQYF

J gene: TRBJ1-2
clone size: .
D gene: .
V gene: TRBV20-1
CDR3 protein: CSARVGGFGYTF

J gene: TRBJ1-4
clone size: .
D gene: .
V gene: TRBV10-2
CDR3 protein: CASSTRDEKLFF

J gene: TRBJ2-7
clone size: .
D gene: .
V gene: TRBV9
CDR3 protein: CASSVEPGSYEQYF

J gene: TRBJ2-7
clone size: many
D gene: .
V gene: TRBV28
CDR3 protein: CASSLTRQEQYF

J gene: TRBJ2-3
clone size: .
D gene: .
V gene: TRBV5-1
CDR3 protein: CASSLDGIFNQFTDTQYF

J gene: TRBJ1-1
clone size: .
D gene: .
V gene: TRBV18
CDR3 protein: CASSKGGDTEAFF